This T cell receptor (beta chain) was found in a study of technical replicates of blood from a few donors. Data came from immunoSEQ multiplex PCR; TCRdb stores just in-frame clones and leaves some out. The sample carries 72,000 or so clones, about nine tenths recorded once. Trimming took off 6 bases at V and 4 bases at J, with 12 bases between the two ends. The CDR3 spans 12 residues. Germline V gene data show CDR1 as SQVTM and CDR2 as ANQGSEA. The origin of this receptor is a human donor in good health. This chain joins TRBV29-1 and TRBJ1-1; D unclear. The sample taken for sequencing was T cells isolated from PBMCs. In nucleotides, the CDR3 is TGCAGCGTCTCCGGGTCTACCACTGAAGCTTTCTTT. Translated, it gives CSVSGSTTEAFF.